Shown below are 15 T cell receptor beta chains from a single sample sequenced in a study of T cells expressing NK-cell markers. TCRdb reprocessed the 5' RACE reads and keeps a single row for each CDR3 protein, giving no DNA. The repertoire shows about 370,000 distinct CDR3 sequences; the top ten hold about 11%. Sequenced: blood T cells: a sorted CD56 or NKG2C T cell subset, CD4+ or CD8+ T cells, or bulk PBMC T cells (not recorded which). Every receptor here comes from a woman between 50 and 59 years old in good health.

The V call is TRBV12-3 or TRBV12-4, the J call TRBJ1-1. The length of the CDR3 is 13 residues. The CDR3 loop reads CASTLVRNTEAFF.

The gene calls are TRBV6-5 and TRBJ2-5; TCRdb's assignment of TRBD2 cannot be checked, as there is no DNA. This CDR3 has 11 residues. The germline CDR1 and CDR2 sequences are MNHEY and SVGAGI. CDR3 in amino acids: CASKLGGAQYF.

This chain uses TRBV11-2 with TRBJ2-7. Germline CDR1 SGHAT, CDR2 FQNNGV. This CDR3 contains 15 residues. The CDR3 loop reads CASSLEGSSAYEQYF.

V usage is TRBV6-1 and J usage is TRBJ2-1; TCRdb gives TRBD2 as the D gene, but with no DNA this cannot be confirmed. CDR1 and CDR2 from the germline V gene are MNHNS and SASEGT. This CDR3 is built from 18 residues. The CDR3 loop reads CASSSPRLAGGPGNEQFF.

CDR3 sequence reads: CASSLGAGNTIYF. J is TRBJ1-3 and V is TRBV27. The length of the CDR3 is 13 residues. Germline CDR1 MNHEY, CDR2 SMNVEV (reference sequence).

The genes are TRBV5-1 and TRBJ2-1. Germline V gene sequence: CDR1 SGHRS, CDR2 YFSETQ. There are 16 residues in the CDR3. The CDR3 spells CASSSSTRGTFYEQFF.

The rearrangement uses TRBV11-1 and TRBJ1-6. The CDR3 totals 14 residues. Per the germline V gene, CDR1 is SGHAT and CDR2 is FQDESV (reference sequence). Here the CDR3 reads CASSEDVYNSPLHF. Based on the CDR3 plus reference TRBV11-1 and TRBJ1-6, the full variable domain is EAEVAQSPRYKITEKSQAVAFWCDPISGHATLYWYRQILGQGPELLVQFQDESVVDDSQLPKDRFSAERLKGVDSTLKIQPAELGDSAMYLCASSEDVYNSPLHFGNGTRLTVT.

CDR3 sequence reads: CASSQDSPGYSYNEQFF. The V call is TRBV4-2, the J call TRBJ2-1. The V gene's germline CDR1 is LGHNA and CDR2 YNFKEQ. The CDR3 runs to 17 residues.

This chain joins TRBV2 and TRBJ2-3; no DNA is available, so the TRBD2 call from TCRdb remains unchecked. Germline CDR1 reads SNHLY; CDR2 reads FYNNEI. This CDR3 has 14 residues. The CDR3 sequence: CASSEVFSGDTQYF.

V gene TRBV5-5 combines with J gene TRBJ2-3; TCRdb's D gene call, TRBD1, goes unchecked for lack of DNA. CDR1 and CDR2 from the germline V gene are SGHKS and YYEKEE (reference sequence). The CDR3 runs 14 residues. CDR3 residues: CASSLLRVEDTQYF.

CDR3 loop: CASSQDGIAEETQYF. The chain combines TRBV4-2 with TRBJ2-5; TCRdb proposes TRBD2, but this gene call is untestable without DNA. CDR3 length equals 15 residues. Germline V gene sequence: CDR1 LGHNA, CDR2 YNFKEQ.

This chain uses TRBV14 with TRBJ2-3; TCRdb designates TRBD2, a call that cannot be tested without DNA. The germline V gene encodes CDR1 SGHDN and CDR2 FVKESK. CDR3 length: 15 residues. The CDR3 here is CASSQGTFSTDTQYF.

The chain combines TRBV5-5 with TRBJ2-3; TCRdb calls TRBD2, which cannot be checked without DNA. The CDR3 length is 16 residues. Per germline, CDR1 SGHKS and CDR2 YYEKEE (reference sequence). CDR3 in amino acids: CASSLGLAELTDTQYF.

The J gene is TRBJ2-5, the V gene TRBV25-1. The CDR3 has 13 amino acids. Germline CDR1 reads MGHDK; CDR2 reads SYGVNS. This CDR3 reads CASSPSVLETQYF.

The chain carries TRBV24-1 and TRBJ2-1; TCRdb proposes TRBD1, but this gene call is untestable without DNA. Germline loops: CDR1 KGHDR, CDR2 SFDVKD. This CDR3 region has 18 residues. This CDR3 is CATCLSGDNTLSYNEQFF.